This record looks at one T cell receptor (beta chain) sequence and its context. This clonotype was seen many times. Its antigen has not been determined. Qualities for individual bases were not recorded, and no much larger clone is one base off. The treatment or condition label corresponds to: in vitro stimulation with specific CMV peptide epitopes to enrich CMV-specific T cells. The data are from a study of T cell repertoires in cytomegalovirus infection (dated by TCRdb to about 2019). Regarding the complete study: Recently identified HLA-C-restricted CMV epitopes, whose presentation resists viral immunomodulation, were targeted by peptide stimulations together with well-studied HLA-B-restricted epitopes. Because public TCR beta signatures pointed to carriage of CMV infection together with the matching HLA type, the HLA type of each donor mattered for the analysis. Study-level results and caveats: In the ex vivo response, HLA-C-restricted CMV-specific TCR beta clonotypes were dominant, and in two of eight donors the single most frequent clonotype came from this HLA-C-restricted group. In both this cohort and an independent roughly 330-donor cohort, the cumulative frequency of public TCR beta family members distinguished carriers of CMV infection plus the relevant HLA type.

Instrument used: Illumina HiSeq 1500. In-frame beta chains were kept once TCRdb had trimmed the public reads at Q25 with fastp and called clones with MiXCR. Merged by CDR3 protein, the rows form single entries marked with the most common genes and DNA. The sample table contains some 940,000 distinct CDR3 sequences; only one count was recorded for 30% to 40% of them. Of the sample, around 15% is held by the ten largest clones. The material was cultured CD8+ T cells from PBMCs, obtained from culture after CMV antigen stimulation. This sequence was found in a human donor in good health (CMV status not recorded). Some clones in this sample may be carry-over from other donors' samples.

CDR3 loop: CASSPPDNHMIAFF. The nucleotide sequence reads TGTGCCAGCAGTCCCCCAGACAACCATATGATAGCTTTCTTT. The sequence links TRBV28 to TRBJ1-1; there is no confident call for the D gene. CDR1 MDHEN and CDR2 SYDVKM were looked up in the germline V gene. Including the terminal cysteine and phenylalanine, the CDR3 comprises 14 residues. CDR3 DNA only is kept here, 42 bases in frame from base 1. Relative to germline, V is 5 bases shorter and J is 10 bases shorter, with 20 bases between their ends.